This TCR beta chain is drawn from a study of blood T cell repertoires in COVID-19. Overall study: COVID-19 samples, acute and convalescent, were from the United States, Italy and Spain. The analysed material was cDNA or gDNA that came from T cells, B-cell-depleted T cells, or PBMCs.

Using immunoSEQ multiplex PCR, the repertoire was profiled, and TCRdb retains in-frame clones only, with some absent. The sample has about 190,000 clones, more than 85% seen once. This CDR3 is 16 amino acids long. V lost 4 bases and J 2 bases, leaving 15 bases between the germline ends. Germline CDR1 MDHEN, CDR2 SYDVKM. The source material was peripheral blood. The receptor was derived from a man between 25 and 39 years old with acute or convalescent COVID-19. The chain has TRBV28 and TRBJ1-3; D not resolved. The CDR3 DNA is TGTGCCAGCAGTTCCTCCCGCAGTAGCGCTGGAAACACCATATATTTT. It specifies CASSSSRSSAGNTIYF.